Below are 8 T cell receptor beta chains sequenced from a single sample in a study of cytomegalovirus exposure and HLA in healthy donors. PCR amplification relied on 60 Vbeta primers (plus 13 Jbeta primers). Using immunoSEQ multiplex PCR, the repertoire was profiled, and TCRdb retains in-frame clones only, with some absent. The sample includes 100,000 to 150,000 clones. Material: PBMCs. Receptors were obtained from a woman aged 40 to 49 in good health and CMV-seropositive.

The chain carries TRBV28 and TRBJ1-2; no clear D gene. Germline loops: CDR1 MDHEN, CDR2 SYDVKM. V gave up 11 bases and J gave up 0 bases, with 10 bases separating them. This CDR3 comprises 12 residues. Written as DNA, the CDR3 is TGTGCCGGCCGAGACACTAACTATGGCTACACCTTC. It codes for CAGRDTNYGYTF.

This chain uses TRBV5-1 with TRBJ2-1; 8 bases align to TRBD2. Per germline, CDR1 SGHRS and CDR2 YFSETQ. The CDR3 contains 15 residues. Trimming removed 6 bases from V and 4 bases from J; junction bases left unmatched: 9. The CDR3 DNA follows: TGCGCCAGCACTGCGGCCGGGAGGGGTTACAATGAGCAGTTCTTC. It yields the protein CASTAAGRGYNEQFF.

The gene calls are TRBV19 and TRBJ2-2, with TRBD2 matching over 15 bases. The V gene end was trimmed by 5 bases and the J gene end by 5 bases; junction bases not matched to a gene: 9. This CDR3 spans 18 amino acids. Germline values: CDR1 LNHDA, CDR2 SQIVND (reference sequence). The CDR3 reads CASSALGLAGGRTGELFF. The DNA for the CDR3 is TGTGCCAGTAGTGCCCTGGGACTAGCGGGAGGCAGGACCGGGGAGCTGTTTTTT.

The J gene is TRBJ2-5, the V gene TRBV6-6, with no clear D. Germline V gene sequence: CDR1 MNHNY, CDR2 SVGAGI (reference sequence). V gave up 3 bases and J gave up 4 bases, with 6 bases separating them. CDR3 length: 12 amino acids. CDR3 DNA: TGTGCCAGCAGTTATAGTCTAGAGACCCAGTACTTC. The encoded protein is CASSYSLETQYF.

The chain couples TRBV28 to TRBJ2-7, with 9 bases identical to TRBD1. CDR3 size: 15 residues. Germline CDR1 and CDR2: MDHEN and SYDVKM. The ends lost 2 bases at V and 3 bases at J; junction bases unmatched: 5. In nucleotides, the CDR3 is TGTGCCAGCAGTTTAACGGGACAGGGCGACTACGAGCAGTACTTC. Translating gives CASSLTGQGDYEQYF. The full variable domain, in which reference TRBV28 and TRBJ2-7 provide the parts outside the CDR3, is DVKVTQSSRYLVKRTGEKVFLECVQDMDHENMFWYRQDPGLGLRLIYFSYDVKMKEKGDIPEGYSVSREKKERFSLILESASTNQTSMYLCASSLTGQGDYEQYFGPGTRLTVT.

This rearrangement joins TRBV14 to TRBJ2-2, with a tentative D call TRBD2 (6 bases). V lost 4 bases and J lost 2, with 11 bases in between. The V gene's germline CDR1 is SGHDN and CDR2 FVKESK. The length of the CDR3 is 15 residues. The CDR3 bases are TGTGCCAGCAGCCGGGTCGGGGGAAACACCGGGGAGCTGTTTTTT. This translates into CASSRVGGNTGELFF.

J is TRBJ2-7 and V is TRBV28; 8 nucleotides agree with TRBD2. The V gene end was trimmed by 4 bases and the J gene end by 4 bases; junction bases not matched to a gene: 9. This CDR3 comprises 15 residues. Germline V lookup: CDR1 MDHEN, CDR2 SYDVKM. The CDR3 nucleotides read TGTGCCAGCAGTTCCCCTAACGGGAGGGGGTACGAGCAGTACTTC. Translation: CASSSPNGRGYEQYF.

CDR3 coding DNA: TGTGCCAGCACGGGGGAGGGCCCAGGTGAGCAGTACTTC. It encodes CASTGEGPGEQYF. The V call is TRBV6-1, the J call TRBJ2-7, with TRBD2 identical over 7 bases. V trimming: 7 bases; J trimming: 7 bases; junction bases outside the gene matches: 10. CDR3 length equals 13 residues. Germline V CDR1 and CDR2: MNHNS, SASEGT.